The T cell receptor beta chain under discussion was sequenced for a study of blood T cell repertoires in COVID-19. J gave up 3 bases and V 6 bases, and 9 bases lay outside the gene matches. CDR3 length: 15 residues. Germline V gives CDR1 MNHEY, CDR2 SVGAGI. Sequencing used immunoSEQ multiplex PCR; TCRdb keeps in-frame clones, though not all of them. Seen here are around 180,000 clones, around 90% observed once, and the top ten hold approximately 4%. This clone has a handful of counts. The chain couples TRBV6-5 to TRBJ2-3; 7 bases match TRBD2. Sequenced sample: peripheral blood. This receptor was identified in a human donor in a cohort sampled during active COVID-19. CDR3 in DNA: TGTGCCAGCAGCACCCCCAGACTAGCAACAGATACGCAGTATTTT. Its protein product is CASSTPRLATDTQYF.